These T cell receptor beta chains were read from a single sample in a study of shared clonotypes between healthy human individuals. Some clones are missing from TCRdb's copy, which holds only in-frame ones; the method was immunoSEQ multiplex PCR. The table records roughly 720,000 clones, 90% of them present only once. Material for sequencing was memory CD8+ T cells from PBMCs. The receptors derive from a man between 18 and 29 years old in good health. Some clones in this sample may be carry-over from other donors' samples. Both conserved end residues are part of each CDR3. D genes are given only for firm matches. The size field is filled for only some rows; it gives once, few, many or a size class.

d_call clone_size j_call v_call cdr3_nt cdr3_aa
- - TRBJ2-7 TRBV7-3 TGTGCCAGCAGCTTATCCAGGGGGGGCGAGCAGTACTTC CASSLSRGGEQYF
TRBD2 once TRBJ2-5 TRBV10-3 TGTGCCATCAGTGAGAGGGGAACTAGCGATCAAGAGACCCAGTACTTC CAISERGTSDQETQYF
TRBD2 - TRBJ2-7 TRBV28 TGTGCCAGCAGTGGGGCTAGCGGGAGTAGCGAGCAGTACTTC CASSGASGSSEQYF
- - TRBJ2-1 TRBV27 TGTGCCAGCAGTTGGGCAGGAACCTACAATGAGCAGTTCTTC CASSWAGTYNEQFF
- - TRBJ1-2 TRBV5-4 TGTGCCAGCAGCTCAGACCGGACTTCGGGCTATGGCTACACCTTC CASSSDRTSGYGYTF
- - TRBJ1-3 TRBV4-1 TGCGCCAGCAGCCAACACGTAAGAGGTGGAAACACCATATATTTT CASSQHVRGGNTIYF
- - TRBJ1-1 TRBV27 TGTGCCAGCACTCCCAGCCGGGGGGGAATAGTTTTTGAAGCTTTCTTT CASTPSRGGIVFEAFF
- - TRBJ1-5 TRBV28 TGTGCCAGCAGTTATCTAAAAGATGTGGAGGGACAGCCCCAGCATTTT CASSYLKDVEGQPQHF
TRBD1 once TRBJ2-1 TRBV27 TGTGCCAGCAGTTTTACAGGGGGACCCTACAATGAGCAGTTCTTC CASSFTGGPYNEQFF
- - TRBJ2-5 TRBV28 TGTGCCAGCTTTAGTCGAGGACGAGCCGAAGAGACCCAGTACTTC CASFSRGRAEETQYF
- many TRBJ2-1 TRBV6-4 TGTGCCAGCAGTGACTCGAACAGGATCTCCTACAATGAGCAGTTCTTC CASSDSNRISYNEQFF
- - TRBJ2-1 TRBV10-3 TGTGCCATCAAACGGGACGGAAGCTCCTACAATGAGCAGTTCTTC CAIKRDGSSYNEQFF
- - TRBJ1-3 TRBV29-1 TGCAGCGTTGAAGATCGAGGGGGGGCGGCCTCTGGAAACACCATATATTTT CSVEDRGGAASGNTIYF
- - TRBJ2-3 TRBV28 TGTGCCAGCAGTTTAGGGGTCTCAGGGGGTTGGCGGGAGCCCATGAGCACAGATACGCAGTATTTT CASSLGVSGGWREPMSTDTQYF
- few TRBJ2-2 TRBV6-5 TGTGCCAGTGGCCCCGACAGCACCGGGGAGCTGTTTTTT CASGPDSTGELFF
TRBD1 - TRBJ1-1 TRBV7-9 TGTGCCAGCGGAACGACAGGGGGCACTGAAGCTTTCTTT CASGTTGGTEAFF
- - TRBJ2-7 TRBV2 TGTGCCAGCAGTGAAGGAGCCAACGAGCAGTACTTC CASSEGANEQYF
- - TRBJ1-2 TRBV7-2 TGTGCCAGCAGCTTCGGGTCGTTGGGTGACGGCTACACCTTC CASSFGSLGDGYTF
TRBD1 - TRBJ1-2 TRBV19 TGTGCCAGTAGTTTCCCTCGACAGGGGGGAAATTATGGCTACACCTTC CASSFPRQGGNYGYTF
TRBD1 few TRBJ1-1 TRBV5-6 TGTGCCAGCAGCCCGTGGACCCAGGGACAGGGGATGAACACTGAAGCTTTCTTT CASSPWTQGQGMNTEAFF
- - TRBJ1-2 TRBV19 TGTGCCAGTAGTCCCCGTGGCAGCTCTAACTATGGCTACACCTTC CASSPRGSSNYGYTF
- - TRBJ2-1 TRBV29-1 TGCAGCGTTGAGTTCTACTACAATGAGCAGTTCTTC CSVEFYYNEQFF
- - TRBJ2-1 TRBV29-1 TGCAGCGTTGAAGGGGGGGAAAGCTCCTACAATGAGCAGTTCTTC CSVEGGESSYNEQFF
- - TRBJ1-4 TRBV6-5 TGTGCCAGCAGCCCCGGGACTTGGGGTGAAAAACTGTTTTTT CASSPGTWGEKLFF
TRBD1 - TRBJ1-1 TRBV7-8 TGTGCCAGCAGCGCAGGCTGGGGACAGGGGGCGGATGGCACTGAAGCTTTCTTT CASSAGWGQGADGTEAFF
TRBD1 - TRBJ2-3 TRBV5-4 TGTGCCAGCAGCTACGACAGGGGGCCGAATAGGGCGGTGGCAGATACGCAGTATTTT CASSYDRGPNRAVADTQYF
- - TRBJ2-1 TRBV11-2 TGTGCCAGCAGCTTAGAGGTCTGGGGGCTAAACAATGAGCAGTTCTTC CASSLEVWGLNNEQFF
- once TRBJ2-1 TRBV2 TGTGCCAGCACAATTAGAGGGGCAGGCAGCTCCTACAATGAGCAGTTCTTC CASTIRGAGSSYNEQFF
TRBD1 few TRBJ2-2 TRBV7-8 TGTGCCAGCAGCCCCCGGACAGGGAATACCGGGGAGCTGTTTTTT CASSPRTGNTGELFF
- - TRBJ2-3 TRBV28 TGTGCCAGCAGTTTCAGACAGGTTGAAACAGATACGCAGTATTTT CASSFRQVETDTQYF
TRBD1 - TRBJ2-3 TRBV28 TGTGCCAGCAGCTGGTTGACAGGGGGCACAGATACGCAGTATTTT CASSWLTGGTDTQYF
- once TRBJ1-6 TRBV4-1 TGCGCCAGCAGCACCCCGGACACAGGGAATTCACCCCTCCACTTT CASSTPDTGNSPLHF